The rows below give T cell receptor beta chains drawn from one sample of a study of PD-1 and CTLA-4 blockade in melanoma. The repertoire was sequenced with immunoSEQ multiplex PCR; TCRdb's copy has only in-frame clones and lacks some. Among about 16,000 clones listed, 70% were seen once. The sequencing used CD8+ T cells from peripheral blood, collected from a patient given anti-PD-1 treatment. The origin of the receptors is a human donor with melanoma. Each CDR3 is given with its conserved first and last residue. The order of the fields is CDR3 protein, CDR3 DNA, clone size, J gene, D gene, V gene. D genes are given only for firm matches. Size is omitted from some rows. Given values are once, few, many or a class for expanded clones.

cdr3_aa: CATSAYLGGLAEAFF; cdr3_nt: TGTGCCACCAGTGCTTACCTAGGGGGTTTGGCTGAAGCTTTCTTT; clone_size: .; j_call: TRBJ1-1; d_call: .; v_call: TRBV24-1
cdr3_aa: CASSLHRTDYGYTF; cdr3_nt: TGTGCCAGCAGCCTACATCGGACAGACTATGGCTACACCTTC; clone_size: large; j_call: TRBJ1-2; d_call: .; v_call: TRBV14
cdr3_aa: CASSLQGEGQPQHF; cdr3_nt: TGTGCCAGCAGTTTACAGGGAGAAGGTCAGCCCCAGCATTTT; clone_size: .; j_call: TRBJ1-5; d_call: .; v_call: TRBV27
cdr3_aa: CASSHGAGNQPQHF; cdr3_nt: TGTGCCAGCAGCCATGGGGCAGGGAATCAGCCCCAGCATTTT; clone_size: .; j_call: TRBJ1-5; d_call: .; v_call: TRBV7-8
cdr3_aa: CASSYKTVPTF; cdr3_nt: TGTGCCAGCAGCTACAAGACAGTCCCAACTTTC; clone_size: .; j_call: TRBJ2-6; d_call: .; v_call: TRBV7-9
cdr3_aa: CASSEEARTYNEQFF; cdr3_nt: TGTGCCAGCAGTGAAGAGGCCAGGACCTACAATGAGCAGTTCTTC; clone_size: few; j_call: TRBJ2-1; d_call: .; v_call: TRBV2
cdr3_aa: CASSPLNRDQLLDEQYF; cdr3_nt: TGTGCCAGCTCACCATTGAACCGGGACCAACTTTTGGACGAGCAGTACTTC; clone_size: .; j_call: TRBJ2-7; d_call: .; v_call: TRBV18
cdr3_aa: CASSHSRVDQPQHF; cdr3_nt: TGTGCCAGCAGCCACTCCAGGGTCGATCAGCCCCAGCATTTT; clone_size: .; j_call: TRBJ1-5; d_call: .; v_call: TRBV6-5
cdr3_aa: CASGAGAVETQYF; cdr3_nt: TGTGCTAGTGGTGCCGGGGCAGTCGAGACCCAGTACTTC; clone_size: .; j_call: TRBJ2-5; d_call: .; v_call: TRBV12-5
cdr3_aa: CASSLPTQQGFNEQFF; cdr3_nt: TGTGCCAGCAGCTTACCCACCCAACAGGGTTTCAATGAGCAGTTCTTC; clone_size: .; j_call: TRBJ2-1; d_call: .; v_call: TRBV7-9